The present TCR beta chain was sequenced within a study of blood T cell repertoires in COVID-19. Those who participated ranged in age from roughly 18 to 90 years and resided in approximately 23 US areas. The data were produced by immunoSEQ multiplex PCR, yet TCRdb's version contains in-frame clones alone and is incomplete. Among fewer than 250,000 clones, roughly 84% were seen once, and the ten largest hold more than 7%. This clone was recorded once. The clonotype comes from a man between 25 and 39 years old in a cohort exposed to, infected with or recovered from COVID-19 (not recorded which). The sample was PBMCs or T cells enriched from blood (not recorded which).

The CDR3 loop is CATSETIRGEQFF. CDR3 coding DNA: TGTGCCACCAGTGAGACGATCAGGGGTGAGCAGTTCTTC. This chain connects TRBV24-1 to TRBJ2-1; D might be TRBD1 (6 bases). Per germline, CDR1 KGHDR and CDR2 SFDVKD. V lost 4 bases and J lost 9, with 12 bases in between. The CDR3 runs 13 residues.